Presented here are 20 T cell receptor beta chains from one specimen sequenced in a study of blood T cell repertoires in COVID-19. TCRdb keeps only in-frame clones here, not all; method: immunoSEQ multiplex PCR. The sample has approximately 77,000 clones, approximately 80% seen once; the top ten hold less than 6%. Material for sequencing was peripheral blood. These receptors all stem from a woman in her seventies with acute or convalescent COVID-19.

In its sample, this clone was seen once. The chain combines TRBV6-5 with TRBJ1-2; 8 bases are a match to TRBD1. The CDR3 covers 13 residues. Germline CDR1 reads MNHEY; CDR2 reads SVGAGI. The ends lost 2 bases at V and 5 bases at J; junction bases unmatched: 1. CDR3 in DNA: TGTGCCAGCAGTTACCGGACAGGGTATGGCTACACCTTC. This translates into CASSYRTGYGYTF.

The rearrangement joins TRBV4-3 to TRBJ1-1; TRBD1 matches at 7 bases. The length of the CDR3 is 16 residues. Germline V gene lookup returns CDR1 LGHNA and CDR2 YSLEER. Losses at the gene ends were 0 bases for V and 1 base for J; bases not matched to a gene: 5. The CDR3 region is CASSQDTGTANTEAFF. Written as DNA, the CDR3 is TGCGCCAGCAGCCAAGACACCGGGACAGCGAACACTGAAGCTTTCTTT.

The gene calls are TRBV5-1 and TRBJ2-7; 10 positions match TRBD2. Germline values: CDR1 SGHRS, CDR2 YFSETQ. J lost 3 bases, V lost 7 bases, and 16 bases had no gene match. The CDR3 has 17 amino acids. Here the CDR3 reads CASATLSGGSLNYEQYF. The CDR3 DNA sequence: TGCGCCAGCGCCACGCTTAGCGGGGGGTCATTAAACTACGAGCAGTACTTC.

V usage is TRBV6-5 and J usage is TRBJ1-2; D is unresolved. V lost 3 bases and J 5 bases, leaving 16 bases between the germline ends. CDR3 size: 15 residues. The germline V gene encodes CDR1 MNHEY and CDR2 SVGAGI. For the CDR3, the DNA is TGTGCCAGCAGTTATATGTCATCGGGAGGGTATGGCTACACCTTC. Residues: CASSYMSSGGYGYTF.

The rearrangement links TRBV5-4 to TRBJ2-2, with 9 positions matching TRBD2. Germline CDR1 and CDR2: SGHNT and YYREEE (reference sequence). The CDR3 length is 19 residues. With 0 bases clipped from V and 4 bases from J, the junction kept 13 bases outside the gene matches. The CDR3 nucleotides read TGTGCCAGCAGCTTGGGTCCACTAGCGGGTTCCCGGGGCACCGGGGAGCTGTTTTTT. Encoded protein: CASSLGPLAGSRGTGELFF.

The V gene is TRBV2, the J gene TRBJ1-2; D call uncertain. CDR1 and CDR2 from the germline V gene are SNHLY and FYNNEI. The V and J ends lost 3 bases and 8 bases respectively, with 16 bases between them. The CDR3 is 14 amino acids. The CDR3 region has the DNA TGTGCCAGCAGTGAGGCGGGAAAGCAAGGAGGCTACACCTTC. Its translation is CASSEAGKQGGYTF.

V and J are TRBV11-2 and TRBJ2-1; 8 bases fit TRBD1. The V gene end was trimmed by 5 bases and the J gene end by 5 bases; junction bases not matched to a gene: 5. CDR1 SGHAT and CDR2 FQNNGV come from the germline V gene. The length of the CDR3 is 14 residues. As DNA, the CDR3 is TGTGCCAGCAGCCGGACAGGGAACCACAATGAGCAGTTCTTC. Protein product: CASSRTGNHNEQFF.

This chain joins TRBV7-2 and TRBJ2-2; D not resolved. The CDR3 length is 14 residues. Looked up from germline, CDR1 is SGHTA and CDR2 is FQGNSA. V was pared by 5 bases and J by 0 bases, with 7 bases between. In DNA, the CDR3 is TGTGCCAGCAGCCCGCCGGCGAACACCGGGGAGCTGTTTTTT. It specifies CASSPPANTGELFF.

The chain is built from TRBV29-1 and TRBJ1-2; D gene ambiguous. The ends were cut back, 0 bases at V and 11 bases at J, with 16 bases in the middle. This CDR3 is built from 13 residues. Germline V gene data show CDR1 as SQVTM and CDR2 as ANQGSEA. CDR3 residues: CSVEDPSRVGYTF. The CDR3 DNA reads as TGCAGCGTTGAAGATCCGTCGAGGGTGGGGTACACCTTC.

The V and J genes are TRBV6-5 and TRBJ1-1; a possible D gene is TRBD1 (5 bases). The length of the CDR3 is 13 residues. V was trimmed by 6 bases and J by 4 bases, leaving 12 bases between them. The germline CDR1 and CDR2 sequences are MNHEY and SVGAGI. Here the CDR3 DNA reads TGTGCCAGCAGCCCGAAAAGGGGCACTGAAGCTTTCTTT. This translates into CASSPKRGTEAFF.

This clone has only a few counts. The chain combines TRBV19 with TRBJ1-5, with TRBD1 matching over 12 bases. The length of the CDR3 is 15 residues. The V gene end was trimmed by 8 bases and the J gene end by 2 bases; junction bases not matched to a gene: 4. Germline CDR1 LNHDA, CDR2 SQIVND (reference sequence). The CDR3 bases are TGTGCCAGTTCGGGACAGGGGGCGGGCAATCAGCCCCAGCATTTT. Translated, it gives CASSGQGAGNQPQHF.

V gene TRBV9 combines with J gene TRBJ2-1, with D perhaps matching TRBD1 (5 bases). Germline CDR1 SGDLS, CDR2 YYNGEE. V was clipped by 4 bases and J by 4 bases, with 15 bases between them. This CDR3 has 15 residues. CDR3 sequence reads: CASSPQMGHYNEQFF. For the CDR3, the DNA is TGTGCCAGCAGCCCCCAGATGGGGCATTACAATGAGCAGTTCTTC.

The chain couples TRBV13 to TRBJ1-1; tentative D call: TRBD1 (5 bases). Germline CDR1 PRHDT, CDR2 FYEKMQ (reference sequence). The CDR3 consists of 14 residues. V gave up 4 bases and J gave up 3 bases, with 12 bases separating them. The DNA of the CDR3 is TGTGCCAGCAGCTGGGGGAGGGAAGACACTGAAGCTTTCTTT. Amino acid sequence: CASSWGREDTEAFF.

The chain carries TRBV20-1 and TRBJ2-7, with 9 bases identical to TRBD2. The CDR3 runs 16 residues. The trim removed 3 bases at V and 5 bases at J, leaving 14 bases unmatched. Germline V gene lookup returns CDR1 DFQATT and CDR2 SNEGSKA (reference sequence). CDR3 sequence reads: CSASIASGAFHHEQYF. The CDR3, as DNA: TGCAGTGCTAGTATAGCTAGCGGGGCCTTCCACCACGAGCAGTACTTC.

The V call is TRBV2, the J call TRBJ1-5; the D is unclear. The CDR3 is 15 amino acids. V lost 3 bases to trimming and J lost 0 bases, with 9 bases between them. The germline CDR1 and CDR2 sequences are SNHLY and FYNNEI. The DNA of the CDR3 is TGTGCCAGCAGTGACAGGCTTTATAGCAATCAGCCCCAGCATTTT. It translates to CASSDRLYSNQPQHF.

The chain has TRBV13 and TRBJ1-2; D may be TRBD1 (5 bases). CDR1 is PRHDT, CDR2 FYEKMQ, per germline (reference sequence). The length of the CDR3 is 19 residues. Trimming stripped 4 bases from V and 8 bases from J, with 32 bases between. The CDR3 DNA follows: TGTGCCAGCAGCTCGGGACCGGGAGGGGTAAACGGCGCAATACGGGGCTACACCTTC. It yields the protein CASSSGPGGVNGAIRGYTF. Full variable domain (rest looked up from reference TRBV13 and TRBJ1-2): AAGVIQSPRHLIKEKRETATLKCYPIPRHDTVYWYQQGPGQDPQFLISFYEKMQSDKGSIPDRFSAQQFSDYHSELNMSSLELGDSALYFCASSSGPGGVNGAIRGYTFGSGTRLTVV.

As DNA, the CDR3 is TGTGCCACCAGTGATCTCCGGGACAGGGGGCGGGATACGCAGTATTTT. Translation: CATSDLRDRGRDTQYF. This chain uses TRBV24-1 with TRBJ2-3; TRBD1 matches 12 bases. CDR3 length: 16 amino acids. The germline CDR1 and CDR2 sequences are KGHDR and SFDVKD. V lost 3 bases and J lost 6; bases outside the gene matches: 6.

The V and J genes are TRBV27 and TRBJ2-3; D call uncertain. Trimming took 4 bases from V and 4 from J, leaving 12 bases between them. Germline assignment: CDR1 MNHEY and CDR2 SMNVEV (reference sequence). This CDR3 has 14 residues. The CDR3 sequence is CASSSLGLSDTQYF. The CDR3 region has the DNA TGTGCCAGCAGTTCGCTGGGCCTTTCAGATACGCAGTATTTT.

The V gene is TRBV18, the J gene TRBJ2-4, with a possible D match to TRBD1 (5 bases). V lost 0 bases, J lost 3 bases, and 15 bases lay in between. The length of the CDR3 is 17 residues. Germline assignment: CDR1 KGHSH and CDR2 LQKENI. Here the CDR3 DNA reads TGTGCCAGCTCACCACCGGTCAGGGAATGGGACAAAAACATTCAGTACTTC. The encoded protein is CASSPPVREWDKNIQYF.

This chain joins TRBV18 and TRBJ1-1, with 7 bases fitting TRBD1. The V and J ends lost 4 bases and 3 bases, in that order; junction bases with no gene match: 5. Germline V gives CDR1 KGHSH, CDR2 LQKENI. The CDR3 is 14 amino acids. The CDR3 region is CASSLTQGDTEAFF. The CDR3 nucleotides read TGTGCCAGCTCACTCACCCAGGGGGACACTGAAGCTTTCTTT. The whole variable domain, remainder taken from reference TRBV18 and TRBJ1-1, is NAGVMQNPRHLVRRRGQEARLRCSPMKGHSHVYWYRQLPEEGLKFMVYLQKENIIDESGMPKERFSAEFPKEGPSILRIQQVVRGDSAAYFCASSLTQGDTEAFFGQGTRLTVV.